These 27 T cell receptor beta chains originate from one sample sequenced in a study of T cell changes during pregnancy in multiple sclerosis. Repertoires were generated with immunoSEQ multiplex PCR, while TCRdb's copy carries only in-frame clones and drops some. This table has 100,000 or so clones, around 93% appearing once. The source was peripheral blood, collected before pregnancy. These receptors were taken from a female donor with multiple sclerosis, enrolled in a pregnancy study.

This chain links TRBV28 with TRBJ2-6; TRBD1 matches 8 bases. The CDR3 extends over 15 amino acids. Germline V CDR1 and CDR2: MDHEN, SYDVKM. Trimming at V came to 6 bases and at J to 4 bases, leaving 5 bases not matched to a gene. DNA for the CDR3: TGTGCCAGCAGATCAGGGGGCTACGGGGCCAACGTCCTGACTTTC. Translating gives CASRSGGYGANVLTF.

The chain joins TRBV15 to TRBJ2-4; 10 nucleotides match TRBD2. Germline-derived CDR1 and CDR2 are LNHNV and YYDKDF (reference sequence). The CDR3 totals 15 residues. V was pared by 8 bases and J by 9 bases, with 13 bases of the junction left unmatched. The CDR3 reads CATFQAGGPRGIQYF. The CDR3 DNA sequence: TGTGCCACCTTTCAAGCGGGAGGGCCTCGAGGCATTCAGTACTTC.

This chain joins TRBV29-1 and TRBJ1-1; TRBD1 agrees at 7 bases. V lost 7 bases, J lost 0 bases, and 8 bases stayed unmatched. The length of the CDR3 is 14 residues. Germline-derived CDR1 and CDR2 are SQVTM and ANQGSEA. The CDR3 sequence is CSAEQGYLNTEAFF. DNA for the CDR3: TGCAGCGCCGAACAGGGGTACTTGAACACTGAAGCTTTCTTT.

In nucleotides, the CDR3 is TGTGCCAGCAGTTTGGGGACAGGGCGCGTAGCTGGAAACACCATATATTTT. Amino acids: CASSLGTGRVAGNTIYF. The chain carries TRBV28 and TRBJ1-3; 9 nucleotides line up with TRBD1. The germline CDR1 and CDR2 sequences are MDHEN and SYDVKM. This CDR3 contains 17 residues. The V segment lost 3 bases and the J segment 2 bases; nucleotides outside the gene matches: 8.

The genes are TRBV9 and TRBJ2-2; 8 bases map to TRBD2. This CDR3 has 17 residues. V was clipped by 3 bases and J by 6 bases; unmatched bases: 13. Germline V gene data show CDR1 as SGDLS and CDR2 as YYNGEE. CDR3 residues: CASSAIVGGGRAGELFF. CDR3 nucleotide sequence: TGTGCCAGCAGCGCAATCGTCGGGGGGGGCCGCGCCGGGGAGCTGTTTTTT.

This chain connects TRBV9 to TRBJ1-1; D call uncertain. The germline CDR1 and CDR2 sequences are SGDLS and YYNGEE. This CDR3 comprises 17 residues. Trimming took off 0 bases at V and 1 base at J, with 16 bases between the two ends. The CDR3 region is CASSVDGLRVWNTEAFF. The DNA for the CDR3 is TGTGCCAGCAGCGTAGACGGGTTGAGGGTCTGGAACACTGAAGCTTTCTTT.

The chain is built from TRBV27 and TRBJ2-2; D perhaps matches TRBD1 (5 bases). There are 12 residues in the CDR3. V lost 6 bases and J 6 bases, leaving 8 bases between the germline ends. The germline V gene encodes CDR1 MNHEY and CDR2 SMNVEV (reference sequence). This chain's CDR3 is CASRNRPGELFF. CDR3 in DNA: TGTGCCAGCAGAAACAGGCCCGGGGAGCTGTTTTTT.

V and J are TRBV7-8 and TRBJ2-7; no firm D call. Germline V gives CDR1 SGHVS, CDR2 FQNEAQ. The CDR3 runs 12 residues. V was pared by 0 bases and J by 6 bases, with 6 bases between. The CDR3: CASSLATGEQYF. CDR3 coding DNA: TGTGCCAGCAGCTTAGCGACTGGCGAGCAGTACTTC.

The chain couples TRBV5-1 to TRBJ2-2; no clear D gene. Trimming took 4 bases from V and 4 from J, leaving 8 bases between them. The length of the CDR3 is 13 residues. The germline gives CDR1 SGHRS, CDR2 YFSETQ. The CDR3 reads CASSASGTGELFF. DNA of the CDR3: TGCGCCAGCAGCGCCTCAGGCACCGGGGAGCTGTTTTTT.

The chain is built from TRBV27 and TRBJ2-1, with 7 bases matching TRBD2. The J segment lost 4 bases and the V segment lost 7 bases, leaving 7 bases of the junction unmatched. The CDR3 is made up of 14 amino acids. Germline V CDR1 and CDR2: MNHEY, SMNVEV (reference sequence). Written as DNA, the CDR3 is TGTGCCAGCAAGGTGGGAGGGAAATACAATGAGCAGTTCTTC. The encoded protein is CASKVGGKYNEQFF.

CDR3 residues: CASSSSPGDTEAFF. In DNA, the CDR3 is TGTGCCAGCAGCTCCTCACCAGGGGACACTGAAGCTTTCTTT. V is TRBV7-6 and J is TRBJ1-1, with D possibly TRBD1 on 6 matching bases. The CDR3 is made up of 14 amino acids. Germline V gene lookup returns CDR1 SGHVS and CDR2 FNYEAQ. Trimming pared 4 bases from V and 3 bases from J, leaving 12 bases between.

CDR3 region: CASRPQPAGNGYTF. The CDR3 DNA sequence: TGTGCCAGCAGGCCCCAGCCCGCAGGGAATGGCTACACCTTC. V gene TRBV7-9 combines with J gene TRBJ1-2, with TRBD1 as a possible D gene (5 bases). The V gene's germline CDR1 is SEHNR and CDR2 FQNEAQ (reference sequence). The CDR3 sequence is 14 residues long. The V end was cut by 6 bases, the J end by 6 bases, with 17 bases between.

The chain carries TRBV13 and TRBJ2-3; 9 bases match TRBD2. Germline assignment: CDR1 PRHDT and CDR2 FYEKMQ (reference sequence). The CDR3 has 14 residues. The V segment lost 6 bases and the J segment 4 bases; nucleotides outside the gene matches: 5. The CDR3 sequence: CASRPGLASDTQYF. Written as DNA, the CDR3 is TGTGCCAGCAGACCGGGACTAGCCTCAGATACGCAGTATTTT.

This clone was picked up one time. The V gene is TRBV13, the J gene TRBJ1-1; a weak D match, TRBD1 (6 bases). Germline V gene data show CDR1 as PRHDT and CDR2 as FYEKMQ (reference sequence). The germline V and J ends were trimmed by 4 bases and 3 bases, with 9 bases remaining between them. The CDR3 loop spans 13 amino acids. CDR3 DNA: TGTGCCAGCAGCTCCGGGGGGCACACTGAAGCTTTCTTT. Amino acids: CASSSGGHTEAFF.

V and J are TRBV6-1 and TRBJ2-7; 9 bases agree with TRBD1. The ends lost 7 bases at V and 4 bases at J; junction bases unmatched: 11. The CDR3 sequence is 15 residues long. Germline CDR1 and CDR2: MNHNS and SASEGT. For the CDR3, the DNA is TGTGCCAGCAAAGATCCGCGGGACAGGGTTTACGAGCAGTACTTC. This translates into CASKDPRDRVYEQYF.

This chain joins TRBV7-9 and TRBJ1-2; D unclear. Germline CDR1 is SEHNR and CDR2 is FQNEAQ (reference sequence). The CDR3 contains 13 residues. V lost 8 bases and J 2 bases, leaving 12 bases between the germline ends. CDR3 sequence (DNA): TGTGCCAGCGTGAGGGCGGAGAACTATGGCTACACCTTC. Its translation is CASVRAENYGYTF. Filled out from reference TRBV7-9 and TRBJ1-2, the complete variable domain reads DTGVSQNPRHKITKRGQNVTFRCDPISEHNRLYWYRQTLGQGPEFLTYFQNEAQLEKSRLLSDRFSAERPKGSFSTLEIQRTEQGDSAMYLCASVRAENYGYTFGSGTRLTVV.

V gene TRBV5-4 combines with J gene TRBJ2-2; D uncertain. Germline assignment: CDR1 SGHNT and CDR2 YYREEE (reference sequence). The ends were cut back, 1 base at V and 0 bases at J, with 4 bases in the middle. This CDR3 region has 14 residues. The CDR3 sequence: CASSLSTNTGELFF. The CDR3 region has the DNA TGTGCCAGCAGCTTGTCCACGAACACCGGGGAGCTGTTTTTT.

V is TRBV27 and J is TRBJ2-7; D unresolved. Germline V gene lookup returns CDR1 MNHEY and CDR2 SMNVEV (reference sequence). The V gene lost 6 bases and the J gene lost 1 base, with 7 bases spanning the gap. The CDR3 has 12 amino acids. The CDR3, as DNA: TGTGCCAGCAGGAGTTCTTCCTACGAGCAGTACTTC. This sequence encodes CASRSSSYEQYF.

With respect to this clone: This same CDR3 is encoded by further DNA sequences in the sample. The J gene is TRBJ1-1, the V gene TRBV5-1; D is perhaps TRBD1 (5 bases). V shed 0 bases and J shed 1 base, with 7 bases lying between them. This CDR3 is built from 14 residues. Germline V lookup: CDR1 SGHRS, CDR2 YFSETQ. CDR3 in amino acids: CASSLVTGNTEAFF. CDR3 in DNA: TGCGCCAGCAGCTTGGTCACAGGGAACACTGAAGCTTTCTTT.

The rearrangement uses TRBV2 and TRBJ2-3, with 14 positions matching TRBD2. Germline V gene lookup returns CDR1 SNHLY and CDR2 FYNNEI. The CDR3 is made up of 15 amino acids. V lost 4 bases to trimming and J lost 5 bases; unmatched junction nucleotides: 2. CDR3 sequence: CASSATSGRGDTQYF. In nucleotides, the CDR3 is TGTGCCAGCAGTGCGACTAGCGGGAGGGGAGATACGCAGTATTTT. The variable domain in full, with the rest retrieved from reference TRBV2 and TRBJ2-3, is EPEVTQTPSHQVTQMGQEVILRCVPISNHLYFYWYRQILGQKVEFLVSFYNNEISEKSEIFDDQFSVERPDGSNFTLKIRSTKLEDSAMYFCASSATSGRGDTQYFGPGTRLTVL.

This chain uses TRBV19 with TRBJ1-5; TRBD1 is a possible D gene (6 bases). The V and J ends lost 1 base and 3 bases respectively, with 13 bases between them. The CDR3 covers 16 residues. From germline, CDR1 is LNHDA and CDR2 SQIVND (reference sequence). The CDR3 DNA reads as TGTGCCAGTAGTATAGTGTCCAGGGGCGCCAATCAGCCCCAGCATTTT. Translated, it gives CASSIVSRGANQPQHF.

As DNA, the CDR3 is TGTGCCAGCTCCACCCGACAGGCACAAAACATGATTCAGTACTTC. This encodes CASSTRQAQNMIQYF. The chain combines TRBV18 with TRBJ2-4, with a possible D match to TRBD1 (6 bases). Per the germline V gene, CDR1 is KGHSH and CDR2 is LQKENI. This CDR3 spans 15 amino acids. Trimming cost V 6 bases and J 10 bases, with 22 bases left between them.

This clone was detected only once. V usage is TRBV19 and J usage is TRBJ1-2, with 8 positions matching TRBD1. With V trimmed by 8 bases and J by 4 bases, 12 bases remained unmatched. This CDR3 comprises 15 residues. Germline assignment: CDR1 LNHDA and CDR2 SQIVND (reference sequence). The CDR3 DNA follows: TGTGCCAGTGTACCGTCAGGGGGCCTAGGCTATGGCTACACCTTC. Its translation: CASVPSGGLGYGYTF.

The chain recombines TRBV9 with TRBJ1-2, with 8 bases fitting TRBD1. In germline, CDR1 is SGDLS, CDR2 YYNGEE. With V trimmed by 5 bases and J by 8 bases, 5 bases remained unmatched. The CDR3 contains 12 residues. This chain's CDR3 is CASRRTGKGYTF. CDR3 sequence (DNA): TGTGCCAGCAGGAGGACAGGGAAGGGCTACACCTTC.

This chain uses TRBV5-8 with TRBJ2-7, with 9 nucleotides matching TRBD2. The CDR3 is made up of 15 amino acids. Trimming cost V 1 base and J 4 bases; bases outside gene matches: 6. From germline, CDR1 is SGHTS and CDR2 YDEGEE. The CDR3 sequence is CASSLSLSGSYEQYF. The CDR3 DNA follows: TGTGCCAGCAGCTTGTCTCTTAGCGGGAGTTACGAGCAGTACTTC. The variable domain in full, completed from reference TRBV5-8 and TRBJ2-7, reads EAGVTQSPTHLIKTRGQQATLRCSPISGHTSVYWYQQALGLGLQFLLWYDEGEERNRGNFPPRFSGRQFPNYSSELNVNALELEDSALYLCASSLSLSGSYEQYFGPGTRLTVT.

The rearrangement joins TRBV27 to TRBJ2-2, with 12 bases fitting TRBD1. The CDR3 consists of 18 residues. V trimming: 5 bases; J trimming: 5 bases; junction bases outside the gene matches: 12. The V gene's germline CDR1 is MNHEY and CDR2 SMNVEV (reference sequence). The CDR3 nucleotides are TGTGCCAGCAGTGTGGCCGGGACAGGGGGCGGGAAAACCGGGGAGCTGTTTTTT. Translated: CASSVAGTGGGKTGELFF.

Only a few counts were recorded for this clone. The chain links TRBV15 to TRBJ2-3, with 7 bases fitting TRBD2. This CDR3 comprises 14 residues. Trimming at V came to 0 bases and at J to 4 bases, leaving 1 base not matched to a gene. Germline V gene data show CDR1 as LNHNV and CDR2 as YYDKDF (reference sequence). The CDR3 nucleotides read TGTGCCACCAGCAGAGATCGGGGGGCAGATACGCAGTATTTT. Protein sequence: CATSRDRGADTQYF.